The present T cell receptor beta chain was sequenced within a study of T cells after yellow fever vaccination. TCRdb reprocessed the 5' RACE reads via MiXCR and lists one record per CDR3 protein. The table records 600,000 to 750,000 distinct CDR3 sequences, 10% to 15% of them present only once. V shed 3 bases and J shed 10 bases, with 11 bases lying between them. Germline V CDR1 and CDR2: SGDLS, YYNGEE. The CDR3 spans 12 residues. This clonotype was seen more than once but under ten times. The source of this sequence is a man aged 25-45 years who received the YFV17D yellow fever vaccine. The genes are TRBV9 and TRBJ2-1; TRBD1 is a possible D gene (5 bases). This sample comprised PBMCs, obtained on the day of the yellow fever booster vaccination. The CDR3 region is CASSGAAGEQFF. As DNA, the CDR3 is TGTGCCAGCAGCGGGGCCGCAGGGGAGCAGTTCTTC.